A selection of T cell receptor beta chains follows, all from one sample in a study of blood T cell repertoires in COVID-19. Profiled with immunoSEQ multiplex PCR; TCRdb holds only in-frame clones, not every one. The table shows 40,000 to 50,000 clones, with 87% occurring only once. Sequenced: peripheral blood. All receptors come from a man in his sixties with acute or convalescent COVID-19. Both conserved end residues are part of each CDR3. Fields, in order: CDR3 protein, CDR3 DNA, D gene, J gene, clone size, V gene. A D gene is named only where the DNA matches it firmly. Not every row has a clone size; where given, it reads once, few, many or a size class.

CASSFSGGGEQFF,TGTGCCAGTAGCTTTAGCGGGGGGGGTGAGCAGTTCTTC,TRBD2,TRBJ2-1,.,TRBV19
CASRAQGKNIQYF,TGTGCCAGTAGGGCACAGGGGAAAAACATTCAGTACTTC,TRBD1,TRBJ2-4,.,TRBV19
CASREGTGSYEQYF,TGCGCCAGCAGAGAGGGAACAGGGTCCTACGAGCAGTACTTC,.,TRBJ2-7,.,TRBV10-1
CASSFRGGNEQFF,TGTGCCAGCAGCTTTCGCGGGGGCAATGAGCAGTTCTTC,TRBD2,TRBJ2-1,.,TRBV7-2
CSGGDRGTEAFF,TGCAGCGGAGGTGACAGGGGGACTGAAGCTTTCTTT,TRBD1,TRBJ1-1,medium-sized,TRBV29-1
CASSQRTEFEQYF,TGTGCCAGCAGCCAAAGGACAGAGTTCGAGCAGTACTTC,.,TRBJ2-7,.,TRBV3-1/TRBV3-2
CASSFGTVDTYEQYF,TGTGCCAGCAGCTTTGGGACAGTAGACACCTACGAGCAGTACTTC,TRBD1,TRBJ2-7,few,TRBV7-8
CATTVQGQGSNEQFF,TGTGCCACCACCGTCCAGGGACAGGGCTCGAATGAGCAGTTCTTC,TRBD1,TRBJ2-1,.,TRBV6-5
CASSETGDRTEAFF,TGTGCCAGCAGCGAAACAGGGGATCGCACTGAAGCTTTCTTT,TRBD1,TRBJ1-1,.,TRBV9
CASSLGGSSYNEQFF,TGTGCCAGCAGCTTAGGCGGGAGCTCCTACAATGAGCAGTTCTTC,TRBD2,TRBJ2-1,.,TRBV5-8
CASSFQGYYEQYF,TGTGCCAGCAGTTTCCAGGGTTACTACGAGCAGTACTTC,.,TRBJ2-7,.,TRBV27
CASSGGQGSQPQHF,TGTGCCAGCAGCGGGGGACAGGGGTCTCAGCCCCAGCATTTT,TRBD1,TRBJ1-5,.,TRBV2
CASAGGGQETQYF,TGTGCCAGCGCGGGGGGGGGTCAAGAGACCCAGTACTTC,TRBD2,TRBJ2-5,.,TRBV25-1
CASSEGPGQGWTGELFF,TGTGCCAGCAGCGAGGGCCCGGGACAGGGCTGGACCGGGGAGCTGTTTTTT,TRBD1,TRBJ2-2,few,TRBV9
CASSAVNTEAFF,TGTGCCAGCTCCGCAGTGAACACTGAAGCTTTCTTT,.,TRBJ1-1,.,TRBV18
CASSQGHPNTEAFF,TGTGCCAGCAGCCAGGGACATCCGAACACTGAAGCTTTCTTT,.,TRBJ1-1,.,TRBV3-1/TRBV3-2
CASSPGQLQETQYF,TGTGCCAGCAGCCCCGGACAGCTCCAAGAGACCCAGTACTTC,.,TRBJ2-5,.,TRBV5-4
CASSPRTGASNYGYTF,TGCGCCAGCAGCCCGAGGACAGGGGCGTCAAACTATGGCTACACCTTC,TRBD1,TRBJ1-2,.,TRBV5-1
CATSDLGNSPLHF,TGTGCCACCAGTGATTTGGGCAATTCACCCCTCCACTTT,.,TRBJ1-6,.,TRBV24-1
CAWRQVYGYTF,TGTGCCTGGAGGCAGGTCTATGGCTACACCTTC,.,TRBJ1-2,few,TRBV30
CASTQSPGSNQPQHF,TGTGCCAGCACCCAGAGTCCAGGTAGCAATCAGCCCCAGCATTTT,.,TRBJ1-5,.,TRBV6-6
CASLYRAGNTIYF,TGTGCCTCACTATACAGGGCCGGAAACACCATATATTTT,.,TRBJ1-3,.,TRBV6-6
CASSTRTGGRNTIYF,TGTGCCAGTAGTACCCGGACAGGGGGAAGAAACACCATATATTTT,TRBD1,TRBJ1-3,.,TRBV19
CASSLEGSVGTEAFF,TGTGCCAGCAGTCTAGAGGGCAGCGTCGGCACTGAAGCTTTCTTT,.,TRBJ1-1,.,TRBV27
CASSQETTYNEQFF,TGTGCCAGCAGCCAAGAGACTACTTACAATGAGCAGTTCTTC,.,TRBJ2-1,.,TRBV3-1/TRBV3-2
CASSIRQGASDTQYF,TGTGCCAGTAGTATTAGACAGGGGGCTTCAGATACGCAGTATTTT,TRBD1,TRBJ2-3,.,TRBV19
CASSPGQTAYEQYF,TGTGCCAGCAGCCCGGGACAGACAGCCTACGAGCAGTACTTC,TRBD1,TRBJ2-7,.,TRBV13
CAGGGAIYGYTF,TGTGCCGGAGGGGGGGCTATCTATGGCTACACCTTC,.,TRBJ1-2,.,TRBV6-6
CASSERGEGYGYTF,TGTGCCAGCAGTGAACGAGGGGAGGGCTATGGCTACACCTTC,.,TRBJ1-2,.,TRBV2
CASSQAGPPTIMGYTF,TGTGCCAGCAGTCAAGCGGGACCCCCAACCATTATGGGCTACACCTTC,.,TRBJ1-2,.,TRBV27
CASSLGGNTIYF,TGTGCCAGCAGCCTCGGGGGAAACACCATATATTTT,.,TRBJ1-3,.,TRBV9
CASSQGGYATDTQYF,TGCGCCAGCAGCCAAGGAGGTTATGCTACAGATACGCAGTATTTT,.,TRBJ2-3,.,TRBV4-1
CASSQAQGAYSPLHF,TGTGCCAGCAGCCAAGCTCAGGGGGCGTATTCACCCCTCCACTTT,TRBD1,TRBJ1-6,.,TRBV4-2
CASSLQQGQETQYF,TGTGCCAGCAGCTTGCAACAGGGACAAGAGACCCAGTACTTC,.,TRBJ2-5,.,TRBV5-6
CASRSLGRSYNSPLHF,TGTGCCAGTAGAAGTTTGGGCCGCTCCTATAATTCACCCCTCCACTTT,.,TRBJ1-6,.,TRBV19
CASSEAQSQEQFF,TGTGCCAGCAGTGAAGCTCAGTCCCAGGAGCAGTTCTTC,.,TRBJ2-1,.,TRBV2
CASSQDRAQNTEAFF,TGTGCCAGCAGCCAAGATCGAGCGCAGAACACTGAAGCTTTCTTT,.,TRBJ1-1,.,TRBV4-2
CAWSRQGWNTEAFF,TGTGCCTGGAGTAGACAGGGGTGGAACACTGAAGCTTTCTTT,TRBD1,TRBJ1-1,.,TRBV30
CASSPGRGGRETQYF,TGTGCCAGCAGCCCAGGGAGAGGGGGCAGGGAGACCCAGTACTTC,TRBD1,TRBJ2-5,.,TRBV7-9
CSVEEELSGNTIYF,TGCAGCGTTGAAGAGGAGCTCTCTGGAAACACCATATATTTT,.,TRBJ1-3,.,TRBV29-1
CASSSGGTGNQPQHF,TGTGCCAGCAGCTCCGGAGGGACAGGTAATCAGCCCCAGCATTTT,TRBD1,TRBJ1-5,.,TRBV5-6
CASSIAEGQGAFNSPLHF,TGTGCCAGCAGCATCGCGGAGGGACAGGGGGCCTTTAATTCACCCCTCCACTTT,TRBD1,TRBJ1-6,.,TRBV11-2
CASMRYGYTF,TGTGCCAGCATGCGCTATGGCTACACCTTC,.,TRBJ1-2,.,TRBV28
CASSFYYLAKNIQYF,TGTGCCAGCAGCTTCTATTATCTAGCCAAAAACATTCAGTACTTC,.,TRBJ2-4,few,TRBV5-5
CASSEQGNNSPLHF,TGCGCCAGCAGTGAGCAGGGGAATAATTCACCCCTCCACTTT,.,TRBJ1-6,.,TRBV10-2
CASSYGDRGNQPQHF,TGTGCCAGCAGTTACGGGGACAGGGGCAATCAGCCCCAGCATTTT,TRBD1,TRBJ1-5,.,TRBV6-6
CASISGQRVGTEAFF,TGTGCCAGTATCTCGGGACAGAGGGTAGGTACTGAAGCTTTCTTT,TRBD1,TRBJ1-1,.,TRBV19
CASSRTGGQGYTF,TGTGCCAGCAGCCGGACAGGGGGACAGGGCTACACCTTC,TRBD1,TRBJ1-2,.,TRBV5-4